This record concerns one T cell receptor (beta chain) sequence. Its antigen remains unidentified. This sample was taken from a study of T-cell memory formation after mild COVID-19. Study-level background: In these data, TCR clusters were largely donor specific.

Via MiXCR, TCRdb re-called the 5' RACE reads, giving one row per CDR3 protein. The sample contains roughly 380,000 distinct CDR3 sequences, 28% of which appear only once. CDR3 length: 14 residues. The ends lost 7 bases at V and 2 bases at J; junction bases unmatched: 5. The germline V gene has CDR1 ENHRY and CDR2 SYGVKD. Study observations and caveats: Those CD4+ clones that contracted were mainly in CM and EM (CD8+ ones in EMRA). The pre-infection memory compartment contained some responding clones, suggesting cross-reactive memory joined. Clones contracting day 15 to 85 were balanced CD4/CD8; later expanders leaned CD4+.

J is TRBJ2-7 and V is TRBV10-3; TRBD2 matches 10 bases. This receptor was identified in an adult woman who had mild COVID-19 (a few samples of this study predate the infection). Cell type and time point are not known. The sample taken for sequencing was PBMCs or a T cell subset sorted from them (not recorded which). In DNA form, the CDR3 reads TGTGCCATCACTGATAGCGGGAGGACCTACGAGCAGTACTTC. It specifies CAITDSGRTYEQYF.